This T cell receptor (beta chain) was profiled in a study of T cells in Graves' hyperthyroidism and ophthalmopathy. Amplification targeted TCR beta CDR3 regions from RNA transcripts. When the TCR CDR3 underwent first-round RT-PCR, the HTBI primer set was used. TCRdb used MiXCR to reprocess the multiplex PCR reads, holding one entry per CDR3 protein. Among around 350,000 distinct CDR3 sequences listed, approximately 15% were seen once. The CDR3 length is 15 residues. Germline V lookup: CDR1 GTSNPN, CDR2 SVGIG (reference sequence). V shed 0 bases and J shed 2 bases, with 10 bases lying between them. V and J are TRBV30 and TRBJ2-2; D is perhaps TRBD1 (6 bases). The specimen sequenced was blood. This receptor was identified in a woman aged 25-40 years with Graves' ophthalmopathy. The CDR3 DNA follows: TGTGCCTGGAGTGTACCGGACAGAAACACCGGGGAGCTGTTTTTT. This encodes CAWSVPDRNTGELFF.